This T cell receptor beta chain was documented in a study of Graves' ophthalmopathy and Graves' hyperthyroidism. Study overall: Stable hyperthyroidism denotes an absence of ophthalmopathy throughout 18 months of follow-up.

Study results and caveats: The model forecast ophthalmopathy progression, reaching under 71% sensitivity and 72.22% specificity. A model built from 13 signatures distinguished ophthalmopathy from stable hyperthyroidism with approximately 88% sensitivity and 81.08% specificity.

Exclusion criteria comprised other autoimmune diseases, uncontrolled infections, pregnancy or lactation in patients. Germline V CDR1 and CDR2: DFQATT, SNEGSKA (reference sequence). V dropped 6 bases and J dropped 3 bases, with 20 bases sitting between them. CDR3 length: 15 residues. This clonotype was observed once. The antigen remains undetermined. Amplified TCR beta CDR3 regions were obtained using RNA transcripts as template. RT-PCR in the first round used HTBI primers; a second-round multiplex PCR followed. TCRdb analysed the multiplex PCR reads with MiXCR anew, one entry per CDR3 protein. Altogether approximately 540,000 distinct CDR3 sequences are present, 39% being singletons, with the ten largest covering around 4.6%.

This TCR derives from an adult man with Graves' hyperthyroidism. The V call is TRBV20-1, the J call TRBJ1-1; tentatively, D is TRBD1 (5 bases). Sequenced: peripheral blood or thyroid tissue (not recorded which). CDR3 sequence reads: CSATDGRGQYTEAFF. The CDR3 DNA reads TGCAGTGCCACCGACGGGAGGGGTCAGTACACTGAAGCTTTCTTT.